The clone carrying this TCR beta chain was recorded many times. Its specificity is unknown. Sequencing ends 3 residues short of the CDR3 end; the germline J gene provides the rest. CVID subjects were neither ill nor on immunomodulatory or immunosuppressive medication at sampling. Here immunoSEQ multiplex PCR was the method, and the copy in TCRdb shows in-frame clones only, minus some. The specimen has 20,000 to 30,000 clones, none found just once. The data derive from a study of T cell clonality in common variable immunodeficiency. Study-wide results and caveats: Reportedly, TCR beta sequences from common variable immunodeficiency showed fewer deletions and N-nucleotide insertions.

Germline V gives CDR1 ENHRY, CDR2 SYGVKD. The V gene lost 4 bases and the J gene lost 4 bases, with 14 bases spanning the gap. The CDR3 totals 15 residues. This clonotype originated in a human donor with common variable immunodeficiency. J is TRBJ1-5 and V is TRBV10-3; possibly TRBD1 for D (5 bases). Sequenced: peripheral blood mononuclear cells. The sequenced part of the CDR3 DNA is TGTGCCATCAGTGCTTCCGCGGGGCAGAATCAGCCC. It yields the protein CAISASAGQNQP. From start to end, the CDR3 is CAISASAGQNQPQHF.